Below, 21 T cell receptor beta chains from the same sample are listed, as sequenced in a study of vaccination and CD4 T cells after COVID-19. TCRdb ran MiXCR on the PCR reads and lists one entry per CDR3 protein. The profile covers roughly 30,000 distinct CDR3 sequences, with 45% to 65% appearing a single time and more than 5.5% taken by the ten largest. Time point: late sampling 161 to 241 days after vaccination in three convalescent patients. Sequencing was performed on CD4+ T cells from blood, taken about 7 months after SARS-CoV-2 vaccination. The origin of the receptors is a human donor who had recovered from COVID-19.

The sample holds a few counts of this clonotype. For the CDR3, the DNA is TGTGCCAGCAGTCCGGGGGAGGGTTGGTTTTCGGGATATGGCTACACCTTC. Translated, it gives CASSPGEGWFSGYGYTF. This rearrangement joins TRBV6-1 to TRBJ1-2; D is possibly TRBD1 (5 bases). This CDR3 contains 17 residues. Germline CDR1 and CDR2: MNHNS and SASEGT. The V and J ends lost 5 bases and 5 bases respectively, with 24 bases between them.

By share, this clonotype ranks as medium-sized. The CDR3 region has the DNA TGCAGTGCTAGAGATCTCGGCAGGGTGACTGAGCAGTTCTTC. Amino acid sequence: CSARDLGRVTEQFF. J is TRBJ2-1 and V is TRBV20-1; D might be TRBD1 (5 bases). Trimming removed 0 bases from V and 9 bases from J, with 15 bases in between. The CDR3 has 14 amino acids. Germline values: CDR1 DFQATT, CDR2 SNEGSKA (reference sequence).

The chain has TRBV20-1 and TRBJ2-7; 7 nucleotides agree with TRBD1. The CDR3 runs 15 residues. In germline, CDR1 is DFQATT, CDR2 SNEGSKA (reference sequence). The J segment lost 7 bases and the V segment lost 0 bases, leaving 12 bases of the junction unmatched. The CDR3 DNA sequence: TGCAGTGCTAGAGAAAACAGGGGCGGTTACAATGAGCAGTACTTC. Its protein is CSARENRGGYNEQYF.

V is TRBV15 and J is TRBJ2-5, with TRBD1 matching over 9 bases. Germline CDR1 LNHNV, CDR2 YYDKDF (reference sequence). J gave up 4 bases and V 4 bases, and 7 bases lay outside the gene matches. The CDR3 length is 15 residues. CDR3 in amino acids: CATSKQGAPGETQYF. Written as DNA, the CDR3 is TGTGCCACCAGCAAACAGGGGGCGCCGGGAGAGACCCAGTACTTC.

This clonotype was seen a handful of times. The chain is built from TRBV20-1 and TRBJ2-5; TRBD2 agrees at 9 bases. CDR1 and CDR2 (germline): DFQATT, SNEGSKA (reference sequence). V dropped 0 bases and J dropped 3; count of bases not matched to a gene: 5. The CDR3 extends over 15 amino acids. The CDR3 nucleotides read TGCAGTGCTAGAGAAGCGGGAGGTGGGGAAGAGACCCAGTACTTC. It codes for CSAREAGGGEETQYF.

The rearrangement uses TRBV7-3 and TRBJ2-1; D uncertain. Germline-derived CDR1 and CDR2 are SGHTA and FQGTGA. The CDR3 runs 15 residues. V dropped 2 bases and J dropped 2 bases, with 10 bases sitting between them. This CDR3 is CASSLSPTPYNEQFF. DNA for the CDR3: TGTGCCAGCAGCTTATCGCCTACCCCCTACAATGAGCAGTTCTTC.

J is TRBJ1-6 and V is TRBV6-4, with D maybe TRBD1 (6 bases). This CDR3 is built from 14 residues. V dropped 6 bases and J dropped 6 bases, with 12 bases sitting between them. Germline V gene lookup returns CDR1 MRHNA and CDR2 SNTAGT. The CDR3 DNA is TGTGCCAGCAGCCTCCGGGACATTAATTCACCCCTCCACTTT. It is translated as CASSLRDINSPLHF.

The chain has TRBV7-2 and TRBJ1-1, with D uncertain. Germline CDR1 is SGHTA and CDR2 is FQGNSA. V was trimmed by 1 base and J by 2 bases, leaving 8 bases between them. CDR3 size: 14 residues. This chain's CDR3 is CASSLVGANTEAFF. CDR3 coding DNA: TGTGCCAGCAGCTTAGTCGGTGCAAACACTGAAGCTTTCTTT.

V gene TRBV30 combines with J gene TRBJ2-3; tentative D call: TRBD2 (6 bases). This CDR3 has 15 amino acids. Germline assignment: CDR1 GTSNPN and CDR2 SVGIG (reference sequence). With 3 bases removed from V and 7 bases from J, the gap between germline ends came to 20 bases. CDR3 coding DNA: TGTGCCTGGAGCCCGGAGGGCGTTCCGGCTTATACGCAGTATTTT. Its protein is CAWSPEGVPAYTQYF.

V is TRBV7-6 and J is TRBJ2-2; D ambiguous. V was clipped by 7 bases and J by 1 base, with 10 bases between them. CDR1 is SGHVS, CDR2 FNYEAQ, per germline. CDR3 length: 14 residues. Written as DNA, the CDR3 is TGTGCCAGCACCTGGACGGGGAACACCGGGGAGCTGTTTTTT. This codes for CASTWTGNTGELFF.

The chain combines TRBV5-1 with TRBJ2-1; 10 positions agree with TRBD2. Germline CDR1 SGHRS, CDR2 YFSETQ. The CDR3 covers 16 residues. Trimming removed 3 bases from V and 8 bases from J; junction bases left unmatched: 11. Here the CDR3 DNA reads TGCGCCAGCAGCTCTACCGGCCTAGCGGGAGTCGATGAGCAGTTCTTC. Its translation is CASSSTGLAGVDEQFF.

This chain joins TRBV15 and TRBJ2-7, with D maybe TRBD2 (5 bases). The germline gives CDR1 LNHNV, CDR2 YYDKDF (reference sequence). V shed 5 bases and J shed 4 bases, with 18 bases lying between them. The CDR3 is made up of 15 amino acids. CDR3 amino acids: CATSWGVGKEYEQYF. The CDR3 DNA follows: TGTGCCACCAGCTGGGGAGTGGGGAAAGAGTACGAGCAGTACTTC.

The sample holds a few counts of this clonotype. The genes are TRBV27 and TRBJ1-2; weak D call: TRBD1 (5 bases). Trimming stripped 4 bases from V and 7 bases from J, with 19 bases between. Germline assignment: CDR1 MNHEY and CDR2 SMNVEV (reference sequence). The CDR3 runs to 15 residues. In DNA form, the CDR3 reads TGTGCCAGCAGTTACCTGGGGGGTGAAGGCTCTGGCTACACCTTC. Its translation is CASSYLGGEGSGYTF.

The rearrangement joins TRBV6-1 to TRBJ1-6, with D unclear. The ends were cut back, 6 bases at V and 12 bases at J, with 15 bases in the middle. The CDR3 is made up of 13 amino acids. CDR1 is MNHNS and CDR2 is SASEGT in the germline V gene. The CDR3 sequence is CASRQQILLPLHF. The CDR3 DNA follows: TGTGCCAGCAGGCAACAGATTTTGTTACCCCTCCACTTT.

This clonotype occurred a few times. This chain links TRBV27 with TRBJ1-6, with 8 positions matching TRBD1. The V segment lost 7 bases and the J segment 8 bases; nucleotides outside the gene matches: 10. Germline CDR1 MNHEY, CDR2 SMNVEV (reference sequence). The CDR3 spans 15 residues. The CDR3 loop is CASTTLDRVYSPLHF. DNA of the CDR3: TGTGCCAGCACCACATTGGACAGGGTATATTCACCCCTCCACTTT.

This clonotype has just a few counts. This chain joins TRBV28 and TRBJ2-6; D is possibly TRBD1 (6 bases). Looked up from germline, CDR1 is MDHEN and CDR2 is SYDVKM. CDR3 length equals 17 residues. Trimming stripped 4 bases from V and 0 bases from J, with 13 bases between. The CDR3 here is CASSSGTSSSGANVLTF. The DNA for the CDR3 is TGTGCCAGCAGTTCAGGGACATCCTCCTCTGGGGCCAACGTCCTGACTTTC.

The genes are TRBV20-1 and TRBJ2-5; 8 nucleotides match TRBD1. V was clipped by 6 bases and J by 4 bases; unmatched bases: 7. Germline-derived CDR1 and CDR2 are DFQATT and SNEGSKA (reference sequence). The CDR3 sequence is 13 residues long. CDR3: CSAARTGRETQYF. CDR3 in DNA: TGCAGTGCAGCGCGGACAGGGCGAGAGACCCAGTACTTC.

This chain joins TRBV2 and TRBJ1-5; D unresolved. The CDR3 loop spans 15 amino acids. Trimming left V 3 bases short and J 1 base short, with 10 bases between. Germline CDR1 reads SNHLY; CDR2 reads FYNNEI. The CDR3 region has the DNA TGTGCCAGCAGTGATGGGGAGGCCAGCAATCAGCCCCAGCATTTT. It encodes CASSDGEASNQPQHF.

The chain couples TRBV5-4 to TRBJ2-5, with 10 positions matching TRBD2. Per the germline V gene, CDR1 is SGHNT and CDR2 is YYREEE (reference sequence). With V trimmed by 4 bases and J by 5 bases, 11 bases remained unmatched. The CDR3 contains 16 residues. The CDR3: CASSQTLAGDGETQYF. The CDR3 region has the DNA TGTGCCAGCAGCCAAACCCTAGCGGGAGATGGGGAGACCCAGTACTTC.

The chain carries TRBV15 and TRBJ2-5; 9 bases agree with TRBD1. Germline values: CDR1 LNHNV, CDR2 YYDKDF (reference sequence). The CDR3 is made up of 16 amino acids. With V trimmed by 3 bases and J by 2 bases, 7 bases remained unmatched. CDR3 DNA sequence: TGTGCCACCAGCAGTTTTAGGGACAGGGCGCAAGAGACCCAGTACTTC. Protein sequence: CATSSFRDRAQETQYF.

The CDR3: CASSLTVETDPRTRPLGELFF. The CDR3 nucleotides read TGTGCCAGCAGCTTAACAGTGGAGACGGATCCTAGAACAAGACCGTTGGGGGAGCTGTTTTTT. The rearrangement links TRBV28 to TRBJ2-2; no clear D. Germline V gene lookup returns CDR1 MDHEN and CDR2 SYDVKM. The V end was cut by 6 bases, the J end by 8 bases, with 37 bases between. The CDR3 sequence is 21 residues long. The whole variable domain, remainder taken from reference TRBV28 and TRBJ2-2, is DVKVTQSSRYLVKRTGEKVFLECVQDMDHENMFWYRQDPGLGLRLIYFSYDVKMKEKGDIPEGYSVSREKKERFSLILESASTNQTSMYLCASSLTVETDPRTRPLGELFFGEGSRLTVL.